This T cell receptor beta chain was sequenced for a study of shared clonotypes between healthy human individuals. Findings and limits, study-wide: Donor clonotype sharing was expected to depend on sequencing depth.

Deep-level running was used for the assay. Here immunoSEQ multiplex PCR was the method, and the copy in TCRdb shows in-frame clones only, minus some. The table records roughly 2.1 million clones, more than 85% of them present only once. Details on this clone: Its antigen is unidentified.

J gave up 2 bases and V 1 base, and 10 bases lay outside the gene matches. Germline V gives CDR1 LNHNV, CDR2 YYDKDF (reference sequence). The CDR3 totals 18 residues. Cells designated naive CD8 were CD45RO-negative and were positively selected for CCR7, with terminally differentiated effector memory CD45RA+ cells excluded. The receptor was isolated from a man aged 18 to 30 in good health. Some clones in this sample may be carry-over from other donors' samples. Sequencing input: naive CD8+ T cells from PBMCs. V is TRBV15 and J is TRBJ2-2, with 7 bases matching TRBD1. The CDR3 DNA reads TGTGCCACCAGCAGAGCTGGTGGGACAGCGACTAACACCGGGGAGCTGTTTTTT. Residues: CATSRAGGTATNTGELFF.